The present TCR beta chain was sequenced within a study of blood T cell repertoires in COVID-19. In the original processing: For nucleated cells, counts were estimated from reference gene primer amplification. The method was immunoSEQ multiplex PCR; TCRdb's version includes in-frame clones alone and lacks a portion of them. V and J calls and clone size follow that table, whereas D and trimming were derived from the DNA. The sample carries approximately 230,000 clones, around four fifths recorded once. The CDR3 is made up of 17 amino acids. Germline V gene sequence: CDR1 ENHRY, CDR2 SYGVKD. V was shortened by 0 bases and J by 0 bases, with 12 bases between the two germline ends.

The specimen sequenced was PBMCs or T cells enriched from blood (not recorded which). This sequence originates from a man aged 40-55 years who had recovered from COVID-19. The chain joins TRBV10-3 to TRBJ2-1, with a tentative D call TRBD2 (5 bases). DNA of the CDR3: TGTGCCATCAGTGAGTCGAGTCCGGGGAGCTCCTACAATGAGCAGTTCTTC. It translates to CAISESSPGSSYNEQFF.